This is a list of T cell receptor beta chains from one sample in a study of Graves' ophthalmopathy and Graves' hyperthyroidism. TCRdb ran MiXCR on the multiplex PCR reads and lists one entry per CDR3 protein. The table includes 500,000 to 700,000 distinct CDR3 sequences, approximately 35% detected once. Sequenced input: peripheral blood or thyroid tissue (not recorded which). These receptors were taken from an adult man with Graves' hyperthyroidism. Both conserved end residues are part of each CDR3. The D gene is left open where the match is weak. Clone size is stated in some rows and not others, as once, few, many or a class when expanded.

V gene	D gene	J gene	clone size	CDR3 protein	CDR3 DNA
TRBV7-2	TRBD2	TRBJ2-7	many	CASSFNFAGGAYEQYF	TGTGCCAGCAGCTTTAATTTCGCGGGAGGGGCCTACGAGCAGTACTTC
TRBV6-5	NA	TRBJ1-2	many	CASNRGTHYGYTF	TGTGCCAGCAACCGTGGGACACATTATGGCTACACCTTC
TRBV7-9	NA	TRBJ1-1	NA	CASSLRGHGKEDTEAFF	TGTGCCAGCAGCTTAAGAGGGCATGGGAAAGAGGACACTGAAGCTTTCTTT
TRBV7-9	NA	TRBJ2-7	many	CASSVAAGYEQYF	TGTGCCAGCAGCGTCGCGGCGGGCTACGAGCAGTACTTC
TRBV9	TRBD2	TRBJ2-5	many	CASSVAGGPQETQYF	TGTGCCAGCAGCGTAGCGGGAGGTCCCCAAGAGACCCAGTACTTC
TRBV6-1	TRBD2	TRBJ2-5	NA	CASSEFLAGGEKKETQYF	TGTGCCAGCAGTGAATTCCTAGCGGGAGGGGAGAAAAAAGAGACCCAGTACTTC
TRBV29-1	TRBD2	TRBJ2-7	many	CSVGYSGRTPFEQYF	TGCAGCGTTGGGTATAGCGGGAGGACCCCATTCGAGCAGTACTTC
TRBV28	NA	TRBJ1-1	NA	CASSHYEQRF	TGTGCCAGCAGTCATTATGAACAGCGCTTC
TRBV5-1	NA	TRBJ2-5	few	CASSLGLKQETQYF	TGCGCCAGCAGCTTGGGATTGAAACAAGAGACCCAGTACTTC
TRBV29-1	TRBD2	TRBJ2-7	many	CSVHPGGGLAEQYF	TGCAGCGTTCACCCCGGGGGGGGGTTGGCCGAGCAGTACTTC
TRBV10-3	NA	TRBJ1-2	many	CAVLRDGTNYGYTF	TGTGCCGTGCTCCGGGACGGGACTAACTATGGCTACACCTTC
TRBV29-1	NA	TRBJ2-2	NA	CSVEVWGNTGELFF	TGCAGCGTTGAAGTATGGGGGAACACCGGGGAGCTGTTTTTT
TRBV5-1	TRBD1	TRBJ1-1	NA	CASSPLDRGGTEAFF	TGCGCCAGCAGCCCTCTAGACAGGGGAGGCACTGAAGCTTTCTTT
TRBV12-3/TRBV12-4	NA	TRBJ1-2	few	CASSDSPGGYGYGYTF	TGTGCCAGCAGTGACAGTCCCGGGGGATATGGCTATGGCTACACCTTC
TRBV19	TRBD1	TRBJ1-3	once	CASSYGTGGGNTIYF	TGTGCCAGTAGTTACGGGACAGGGGGAGGAAACACCATATATTTT
TRBV29-1	NA	TRBJ1-2	NA	CSVVGIKGRYGYTF	TGCAGCGTCGTCGGGATTAAGGGCCGCTATGGCTACACCTTC
TRBV19	NA	TRBJ1-5	many	CASSIPGAPNQPQHF	TGTGCCAGTAGTATTCCGGGCGCTCCTAATCAGCCCCAGCATTTT
TRBV20-1	NA	TRBJ1-2	many	CSARDLRRRDGYTF	TGCAGTGCTAGAGATTTACGGAGAAGAGATGGCTACACCTTC
TRBV20-1	NA	TRBJ1-5	NA	CSASDRDAKAWETQHF	TGCAGTGCTAGCGACCGGGACGCAAAGGCGTGGGAGACCCAGCATTTT
TRBV15	NA	TRBJ2-5	many	CATSSERSLQETQYF	TGTGCCACCAGCTCCGAGCGGAGTCTACAAGAGACCCAGTACTTC
TRBV4-1	NA	TRBJ1-5	few	CASSQEPSYSNQPQHF	TGCGCCAGCAGCCAAGAACCCAGCTATAGCAATCAGCCCCAGCATTTT
TRBV2	NA	TRBJ1-1	many	CASATYFEAFF	TGTGCCAGCGCCACGTACTTTGAAGCTTTCTTT
TRBV2	NA	TRBJ1-4	NA	CASSEVRGTNEKLFF	TGTGCCAGCAGTGAAGTTCGGGGAACTAATGAAAAACTGTTTTTT
TRBV12-3/TRBV12-4	NA	TRBJ1-1	many	CASRIQGNTEAFF	TGTGCCAGCAGAATACAGGGAAACACTGAAGCTTTCTTT
TRBV2	NA	TRBJ1-2	many	CASSTGPDGYTF	TGTGCCAGCAGTACAGGGCCGGATGGCTACACCTTC
TRBV9	NA	TRBJ1-1	NA	CASSVGPDGAFF	TGTGCCAGCAGCGTAGGTCCAGATGGGGCTTTCTTT
TRBV10-3	NA	TRBJ2-7	NA	CAISEAGASYEQYF	TGTGCCATCAGTGAGGCAGGGGCCTCCTACGAGCAGTACTTC
TRBV12-3/TRBV12-4	TRBD1	TRBJ2-2	NA	CASSTGTGALDGELFF	TGTGCCAGCAGTACCGGGACAGGGGCCCTAGACGGGGAGCTGTTTTTT
TRBV20-1	NA	TRBJ2-2	NA	CSAPGTESGELFF	TGCAGTGCTCCCGGGACTGAGTCGGGGGAGCTGTTTTTT
TRBV12-3/TRBV12-4	NA	TRBJ1-5	many	CASSLAGGVGQPQHF	TGTGCCAGCAGTTTAGCTGGAGGGGTCGGGCAGCCCCAGCATTTT
TRBV7-2	TRBD2	TRBJ2-7	NA	CASSLERTSGSLYEQYF	TGTGCCAGCAGCTTAGAGAGGACTAGCGGGAGCCTCTACGAGCAGTACTTC
TRBV2	NA	TRBJ1-1	many	CASSEGANTEAFF	TGTGCCAGCAGTGAAGGGGCGAACACTGAAGCTTTCTTT
TRBV12-3/TRBV12-4	NA	TRBJ1-3	many	CASSFRSVNTIYF	TGTGCCAGCAGTTTTCGGTCAGTAAACACCATATATTTT
TRBV3-1	NA	TRBJ1-2	many	CASSPPSNYGYTF	TGTGCCAGCAGCCCTCCGAGTAACTATGGCTACACCTTC
TRBV10-3	NA	TRBJ2-7	many	CASSEDTGTISSYEQYF	TGTGCCAGCAGTGAAGACACGGGCACCATAAGCTCCTACGAGCAGTACTTC
TRBV7-2	TRBD1	TRBJ2-7	many	CASSFGLQGYEQYF	TGTGCCAGCAGCTTCGGATTACAGGGGTACGAGCAGTACTTC
TRBV9	NA	TRBJ2-7	many	CASSVNSGEQYF	TGTGCCAGCAGCGTAAACAGTGGCGAGCAGTACTTC
TRBV19	TRBD1	TRBJ1-2	many	CASSIRTGSTNYGYTF	TGTGCCAGTAGTATTCGGACAGGATCAACTAACTATGGCTACACCTTC
TRBV29-1	TRBD1	TRBJ2-5	NA	CSLEGDSQETQYF	TGCAGCCTTGAGGGGGACAGTCAAGAGACCCAGTACTTC
TRBV10-3	TRBD2	TRBJ2-3	NA	CAISEGDSGDTQYF	TGTGCCATCAGTGAAGGGGATAGCGGGGATACGCAGTATTTT
TRBV7-2	NA	TRBJ2-7	many	CASSLGWGAYEQYF	TGTGCCAGCAGCTTAGGCTGGGGGGCCTACGAGCAGTACTTC
TRBV7-9	NA	TRBJ1-1	NA	CASSFAGDEQYTEAFF	TGTGCCAGCAGCTTCGCCGGGGACGAGCAGTACACTGAAGCTTTCTTT
TRBV20-1	NA	TRBJ2-1	few	CSADYQRQAEQFF	TGCAGTGCTGACTACCAGAGGCAGGCCGAGCAGTTCTTC
TRBV19	TRBD1	TRBJ2-7	NA	CASSIGTGDIYEQYF	TGTGCCAGTAGTATTGGGACAGGGGACATCTACGAGCAGTACTTC
TRBV20-1	TRBD2	TRBJ2-7	NA	CSARPLTSGVTYEQYF	TGCAGTGCTAGGCCCTTGACTAGCGGGGTCACCTACGAGCAGTACTTC
TRBV16	TRBD1	TRBJ2-5	few	CASRTDRGQETQYF	TGTGCCAGCCGAACGGACAGGGGGCAAGAGACCCAGTACTTC
TRBV12-3/TRBV12-4	NA	TRBJ2-2	few	CASSFARKNTGELFF	TGTGCCAGCAGTTTTGCCAGGAAGAACACCGGGGAGCTGTTTTTT
TRBV20-1	NA	TRBJ1-4	many	CSATREGEKLFF	TGCAGTGCTACCAGGGAGGGGGAAAAACTGTTTTTT
TRBV7-8	NA	TRBJ2-1	few	CASSLGTHNEQFF	TGTGCCAGCAGCTTAGGGACCCACAATGAGCAGTTCTTC
TRBV29-1	NA	TRBJ1-5	many	CSVEDPYSQNQPQHF	TGCAGCGTTGAAGATCCGTACAGTCAGAATCAGCCCCAGCATTTT
TRBV5-6	TRBD1	TRBJ1-1	many	CASSPRTGSTEAFF	TGTGCCAGCAGCCCCAGGACAGGGAGCACTGAAGCTTTCTTT
TRBV7-8	TRBD1	TRBJ2-5	many	CASSTAGGARETQYF	TGTGCCAGCAGCACAGCAGGGGGCGCGAGGGAGACCCAGTACTTC
TRBV10-3	NA	TRBJ1-1	NA	CAIRVGLKNTEAFF	TGTGCCATCCGTGTTGGGCTTAAGAACACTGAAGCTTTCTTT
TRBV11-2	TRBD1	TRBJ1-2	few	CASSIFRDRDYGYTF	TGTGCCAGCAGCATATTCCGGGACAGGGATTATGGCTACACCTTC
TRBV7-9	TRBD1	TRBJ1-4	many	CASSLAPGQGAINEKLFF	TGTGCCAGCAGCTTAGCGCCGGGACAGGGGGCGATTAATGAAAAACTGTTTTTT
TRBV10-3	NA	TRBJ2-7	many	CAISDRQEYEQYF	TGTGCCATCAGTGATAGACAGGAGTACGAGCAGTACTTC